One sample yielded the 9 T cell receptor beta chains listed below, sequenced in a study of technical replicates of blood from four donors. The data were produced by immunoSEQ multiplex PCR, yet TCRdb's version contains in-frame clones alone and is incomplete. Here the sample spans some 90,000 clones, around 96% being singletons. Sample: T cells isolated from PBMCs. The receptor set was obtained from a human donor in good health.

V gene TRBV4-2 combines with J gene TRBJ2-7, with 8 bases identical to TRBD2. The germline gives CDR1 LGHNA, CDR2 YNFKEQ. The CDR3 has 17 amino acids. Trimming took 2 bases from V and 0 from J; bases not matched to a gene: 9. CDR3 nucleotides: TGTGCCAGCAGCCAACTCGACGGGGGGGTTAGCTCCTACGAGCAGTACTTC. This codes for CASSQLDGGVSSYEQYF.

The V call is TRBV27, the J call TRBJ1-2; 7 nucleotides match TRBD1. The CDR3 loop spans 16 amino acids. V lost 4 bases and J lost 4; bases outside the gene matches: 12. Germline CDR1 reads MNHEY; CDR2 reads SMNVEV (reference sequence). This CDR3 reads CASSYSQGVFSYGYTF. DNA for the CDR3: TGTGCCAGCAGTTATAGTCAGGGGGTTTTTAGCTATGGCTACACCTTC.

The chain links TRBV28 to TRBJ2-2; possible D gene TRBD2, 6 bases. The CDR3 loop spans 15 amino acids. V shed 5 bases and J shed 6 bases, with 16 bases lying between them. Germline loops: CDR1 MDHEN, CDR2 SYDVKM. The CDR3 protein is CASSLRLVGAGELFF. CDR3 in DNA: TGTGCCAGCAGTCTTAGACTAGTAGGGGCCGGGGAGCTGTTTTTT.

The chain joins TRBV7-3 to TRBJ2-3; D may be TRBD2 (6 bases). The CDR3 extends over 15 amino acids. V shed 5 bases and J shed 4 bases, with 16 bases lying between them. Looked up from germline, CDR1 is SGHTA and CDR2 is FQGTGA. The CDR3 DNA sequence: TGTGCCAGCAGCCTCGGACTAACGCGGGCAGATACGCAGTATTTT. Residues: CASSLGLTRADTQYF. The whole variable domain, filled in from reference TRBV7-3 and TRBJ2-3, reads GAGVSQTPSNKVTEKGKYVELRCDPISGHTALYWYRQSLGQGPEFLIYFQGTGAADDSGLPNDRFFAVRPEGSVSTLKIQRTERGDSAVYLCASSLGLTRADTQYFGPGTRLTVL.

This clone was detected once. This chain connects TRBV6-1 to TRBJ1-1; 7 nucleotides line up with TRBD1. Losses at the gene ends were 5 bases for V and 0 bases for J; bases not matched to a gene: 6. The CDR3 covers 15 residues. Germline-derived CDR1 and CDR2 are MNHNS and SASEGT. As DNA, the CDR3 is TGTGCCAGCAGTATACTGGGACAGCTGAACACTGAAGCTTTCTTT. Residues: CASSILGQLNTEAFF.

The CDR3 DNA reads TGCGCCAGCAGCCAACGGGACTCCGGCTCCTACGAGCAGTACTTC. Its translation is CASSQRDSGSYEQYF. The V gene is TRBV4-1, the J gene TRBJ2-7, with a weak D call TRBD2 (6 bases). The CDR3 consists of 15 residues. V lost 2 bases and J 0 bases, leaving 11 bases between the germline ends. CDR1 and CDR2 (germline): MGHRA, YSYEKL.

This clone has a single count. The chain has TRBV6-1 and TRBJ1-2, with no clear D. The CDR3 length is 11 residues. Germline V gene lookup returns CDR1 MNHNS and CDR2 SASEGT. The V and J ends lost 7 bases and 3 bases respectively, with 6 bases between them. CDR3 in DNA: TGTGCCAGCAAGGAGTACTATGGCTACACCTTC. It translates to CASKEYYGYTF.

This chain connects TRBV11-2 to TRBJ2-3, with D tentatively TRBD2 (7 bases). The CDR3 is made up of 12 amino acids. Trimming took off 1 base at V and 10 bases at J, with 9 bases between the two ends. Germline V gene lookup returns CDR1 SGHAT and CDR2 FQNNGV. This chain's CDR3 is CASSLGGGAQYF. The CDR3 nucleotides read TGTGCCAGCAGCTTAGGGGGGGGCGCGCAGTATTTT.

The count of this clone is one. The J gene is TRBJ1-4, the V gene TRBV10-3; the match to TRBD1 covers 8 bases. V lost 0 bases to trimming and J lost 8 bases; unmatched junction nucleotides: 2. Germline loops: CDR1 ENHRY, CDR2 SYGVKD. CDR3 length: 14 amino acids. CDR3 nucleotide sequence: TGTGCCATCAGTGAGTCGGCAGGGGGCGAAAAACTGTTTTTT. This translates into CAISESAGGEKLFF.